A single T cell receptor beta chain is shown here with its context. Its antigen is as yet unknown. In the PCR, 60 Vbeta and 13 Jbeta primers were used. Clones were read by immunoSEQ multiplex PCR, and TCRdb kept only the in-frame ones, dropping some. The data hold under 150,000 clones, with nearly 80% observed a single time. Per germline, CDR1 SGHAT and CDR2 FQNNGV. The CDR3 extends over 14 amino acids. The V end lost 4 bases, the J end lost 5 bases, and 14 bases lay between the germline ends. This sample was included in a study of cytomegalovirus exposure and HLA in healthy donors. Study-level results: Association of a missense DCLRE1C variant with TCR beta V- and J-gene trimming was reported in a later analysis. Most TCR beta V segments were productive about 90% or about 30% of the time in an earlier analysis. Among immune exposure information, only CMV serostatus was available. 16,951 TCR beta sequences were associated with HLA alleles at 0.05 false discovery rate in a later analysis.

V and J are TRBV11-2 and TRBJ2-5; no clear D gene. Sequencing was performed on PBMCs. This receptor was identified in a middle-aged woman in good health and CMV-seronegative. In nucleotides, the CDR3 is TGTGCCAGCAGCTATCGCCTGGAGCAGGAGACCCAGTACTTC. Translated, it gives CASSYRLEQETQYF.